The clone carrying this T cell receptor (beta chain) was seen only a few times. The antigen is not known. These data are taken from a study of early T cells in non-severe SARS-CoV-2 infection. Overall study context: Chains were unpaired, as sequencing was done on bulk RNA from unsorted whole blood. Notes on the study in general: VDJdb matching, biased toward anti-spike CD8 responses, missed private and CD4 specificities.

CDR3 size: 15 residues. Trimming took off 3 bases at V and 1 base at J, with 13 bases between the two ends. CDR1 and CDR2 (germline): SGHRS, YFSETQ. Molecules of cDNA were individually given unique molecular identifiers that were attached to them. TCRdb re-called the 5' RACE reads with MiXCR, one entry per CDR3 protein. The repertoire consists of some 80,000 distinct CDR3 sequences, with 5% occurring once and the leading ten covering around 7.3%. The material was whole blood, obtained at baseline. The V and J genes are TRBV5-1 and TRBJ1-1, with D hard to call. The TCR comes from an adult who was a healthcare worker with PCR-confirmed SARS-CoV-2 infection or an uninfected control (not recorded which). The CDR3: CASSSRFGPNTEAFF. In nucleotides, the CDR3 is TGCGCCAGCAGCTCTCGATTCGGGCCGAACACTGAAGCTTTCTTT.